A selection of T cell receptor beta chains follows, all from one sample in a study of T cell changes during pregnancy in multiple sclerosis. Profiled with immunoSEQ multiplex PCR; TCRdb holds only in-frame clones, not every one. The sample consists of under 100,000 clones, nearly 95% of them appearing once. Sample: peripheral blood, taken in the second trimester of pregnancy. Source of these receptors: a female donor with multiple sclerosis, enrolled in a pregnancy study. The CDR3 runs from the conserved cysteine through the conserved F or W. D genes are given only for firm matches. Size values are once, few and many counts, or a class for expanded clones, and some rows have none.

>TRBD2|TRBJ2-2|TRBV19|-
TGTGCCAGTAGTTCGGTGGCGGGAGGACTCGGGGAGCTGTTTTTT
CASSSVAGGLGELFF
>-|TRBJ1-2|TRBV7-9|medium-sized
TGTGCCAGCAGCGACTACCGGGCCCCGGGTGGCTATGGCTACACCTTC
CASSDYRAPGGYGYTF
>TRBD1|TRBJ1-5|TRBV27|-
TGTGCCAGCAGTTCTTCAGGGGGCTATCAGCCCCAGCATTTT
CASSSSGGYQPQHF
>-|TRBJ2-1|TRBV5-8|-
TGTGCCAGCAGCTTGTTTCCAGGGGAGAATGAGCAGTTCTTC
CASSLFPGENEQFF
>-|TRBJ2-7|TRBV9|-
TGTGCCAGCAGCCCCTTGGCCCGAAAGGCCCTAACGGAGGAGCAGTACTTC
CASSPLARKALTEEQYF
>-|TRBJ2-7|TRBV2|-
TGTGCCAGCAGTGTTCAATACGAGCAGTACTTC
CASSVQYEQYF
>TRBD2|TRBJ2-7|TRBV28|-
TGTGCCAGCAGTTGGGCTAGCGGGTACGAGCAGTACTTC
CASSWASGYEQYF
>-|TRBJ2-2|TRBV29-1|once
TGCAGCGTTGATAGCGGTGGGGCCGGGGAGCTGTTTTTT
CSVDSGGAGELFF
>TRBD1|TRBJ2-7|TRBV9|-
TGTGCCAGCAGCCTTACGGACAGGGCGGGCTACGAGCAGTACTTC
CASSLTDRAGYEQYF
>TRBD2|TRBJ2-1|TRBV29-1|-
TGCAGCGTTGGACTAGCGGGAGGGGTTGAGCAGTTCTTC
CSVGLAGGVEQFF
>-|TRBJ1-2|TRBV30|-
TGTGCCTGGGAAAAAACCGGCTATGGCTACACCTTC
CAWEKTGYGYTF
>TRBD1|TRBJ1-3|TRBV18|-
TGTGCCAGCTCACCACAGACAGGGCAGTTTCTCTCTGGAAACACCATATATTTT
CASSPQTGQFLSGNTIYF
>-|TRBJ1-1|TRBV6-6|-
TGTGCCAGCAGTTCCGCGGAGAACACTGAAGCTTTCTTT
CASSSAENTEAFF
>-|TRBJ1-1|TRBV11-2|once
TGTGCCAGCAGACTAAGAAGTGCAGGGGCGAACACTGAAGCTTTCTTT
CASRLRSAGANTEAFF
>-|TRBJ1-1|TRBV4-1|-
TGCGCCAGCAGCACACAGGCCGGACACAGGAACACTGAAGCTTTCTTT
CASSTQAGHRNTEAFF
>TRBD1|TRBJ1-1|TRBV30|-
TGTGCCTGGAGGCAGGGGGTGAACACTGAAGCTTTCTTT
CAWRQGVNTEAFF
>TRBD1|TRBJ2-2|TRBV9|-
TGTGCCAGCAGCGCCCCCTCCGGGACAGGGATCACCGGGGAGCTGTTTTTT
CASSAPSGTGITGELFF
>TRBD1|TRBJ2-1|TRBV2|-
TGTGCCAGCAGTGGACAGGGTATTCATGAGCAGTTCTTC
CASSGQGIHEQFF
>-|TRBJ2-4|TRBV10-2|-
TGCGCCAGCAGTGAGTACGGCGGAGTAAACATTCAGTACTTC
CASSEYGGVNIQYF
>-|TRBJ2-2|TRBV28|-
TGTGCCAGCAGTCAGACCGGGACACTTACCGGGGAGCTGTTTTTT
CASSQTGTLTGELFF
>TRBD2|TRBJ2-7|TRBV4-1|-
TGCGCCAGCAGCCAAGTCATAACGCTACCGGGACTAGCCTACGAGCAGTACTTC
CASSQVITLPGLAYEQYF
>-|TRBJ2-1|TRBV5-1|-
TGCGCCAGCAGGATGGCAGGGTCCGGGTCTAATGAGCAGTTCTTC
CASRMAGSGSNEQFF
>TRBD2|TRBJ2-1|TRBV5-5|-
TGTGCCAGCAGCTGGACTAGCGGGGAGCAGTTCTTC
CASSWTSGEQFF
>-|TRBJ2-7|TRBV7-9|-
TGTGCCAGCAGCCTTAACAGGCCTTACGAGCAGTACTTC
CASSLNRPYEQYF
>TRBD2|TRBJ2-7|TRBV7-9|-
TGTGCCAGCAGCAACACCGGGACTAGCTCCTACGAGCAGTACTTC
CASSNTGTSSYEQYF
>-|TRBJ2-1|TRBV28|-
TGTGCCAGCAGTACCCCTACAGGGAAGCACTACAATGAGCAGTTCTTC
CASSTPTGKHYNEQFF
>-|TRBJ1-2|TRBV11-2|-
TGTGCCAGCACCTCGCTTCGGTCTAACTATGGCTACACCTTC
CASTSLRSNYGYTF
>-|TRBJ1-2|TRBV6-7|-
TGTGCCAGCAGGCACCGGGACAAGCACTATGGCTACACCTTC
CASRHRDKHYGYTF
>-|TRBJ2-1|TRBV27|-
TGTGCCACCCGCGGGGCAAACTCCTACAATGAGCAGTTCTTC
CATRGANSYNEQFF
>-|TRBJ2-2|TRBV25-1|-
TGTGCCAGCAGTGAATATATTCTAGACACCGGGGAGCTGTTTTTT
CASSEYILDTGELFF
>-|TRBJ1-3|TRBV11-2|-
TGTGCCAGCAGCTGGCGGGCCGGAAACACCATATATTTT
CASSWRAGNTIYF
>TRBD1|TRBJ2-7|TRBV28|-
TGTGCCAGCAGCCCGACAGGGGGCGAGCAGTACTTC
CASSPTGGEQYF
>TRBD2|TRBJ2-7|TRBV11-3|-
TGTGCCAGCAGCTTACTCCGTGGGCTAGCGGGATTGGGCCGGTACGAGCAGTACTTC
CASSLLRGLAGLGRYEQYF
>TRBD2|TRBJ2-2|TRBV27|-
TGTGCCAGCACGCCGGGACTAGCGGGAGGAACCGGGGAGCTGTTTTTT
CASTPGLAGGTGELFF
>-|TRBJ2-5|TRBV7-7|-
TGTGCCAGCAGCCGCCTCGGGGGAGAGACCCAGTACTTC
CASSRLGGETQYF
>-|TRBJ2-4|TRBV27|-
TGTGCCAGCAGTCCTGAGGGCAAAAACATTCAGTACTTC
CASSPEGKNIQYF
>TRBD1|TRBJ2-7|TRBV19|-
TGTGCCAGTAGCCACCACGGGACAGTGAAGACCTACGAGCAGTACTTC
CASSHHGTVKTYEQYF
>-|TRBJ2-1|TRBV27|-
TGTGCCAGCAGTTTACGCAGGGGCAGGAGCTCCTACAATGAGCAGTTCTTC
CASSLRRGRSSYNEQFF
>-|TRBJ2-1|TRBV5-4|once
TGTGCCAGCAGCGCGGGACAGTACAATGAGCAGTTCTTC
CASSAGQYNEQFF
>-|TRBJ1-1|TRBV5-5|-
TGTGCCAGCAGCTTGTATGACAGGATAAACACTGAAGCTTTCTTT
CASSLYDRINTEAFF
>-|TRBJ2-7|TRBV6-1|once
TGTGCCAGCCCCTCAGAGGCCTCCTACGAGCAGTACTTC
CASPSEASYEQYF
>-|TRBJ2-1|TRBV5-1|-
TGCGCCAGCAGCTTGGTTGTAAGCGATGAGCAGTTCTTC
CASSLVVSDEQFF
>-|TRBJ2-5|TRBV7-8|-
TGTGCCAGCAGCTTTGTCAGGGGCCCCCAAGAGACCCAGTACTTC
CASSFVRGPQETQYF
>TRBD1|TRBJ1-2|TRBV19|-
TGTGCCAGTAGTATAGGGGCAGGGGGCCGGTATGGCTACACCTTC
CASSIGAGGRYGYTF
>TRBD1|TRBJ1-2|TRBV27|-
TGTGCCAGCAGTTTCCAGGACAGGGATTATGATGGCTACACCTTC
CASSFQDRDYDGYTF
>TRBD2|TRBJ2-7|TRBV28|once
TGTGCCAGCAGTTTGGCAGCGGGATCTAATGAGCAGTACTTC
CASSLAAGSNEQYF
>-|TRBJ1-1|TRBV27|-
TGTGCCAGCATGGTGGGCATGAACACTGAAGCTTTCTTT
CASMVGMNTEAFF